This T cell receptor beta chain was sequenced for a study of T-cell memory formation after mild COVID-19. Background on the study: Largely, the TCR clusters proved donor specific. Study-wide results and caveats: Contracting CD8+ clones were enriched in EMRA, CD4+ mainly in CM and EM. SARS-CoV-2 specificity was not confirmed for second-wave clones peaking on day 37. Researchers found some responding clones in pre-infection memory, a sign that cross-reactive memory joined.

TCRdb called the 5' RACE reads again in MiXCR, with one record for every CDR3 protein. The table has 35,000 to 45,000 distinct CDR3 sequences, around 6.6% seen once; the top ten hold about 0.8%. As to this clonotype: Its antigen is not known.

The origin of this receptor is an adult who had mild COVID-19 (a few samples of this study predate the infection). Cell type and time point are not known. Sequencing was performed on PBMCs or a T cell subset sorted from them (not recorded which).

The CDR3 DNA reads TGTGCCAGCAGCCAATCGGGACAGCTGAGAGCTAACTATGGCTACACCTTC. It specifies CASSQSGQLRANYGYTF. The chain couples TRBV3-1 to TRBJ1-2, with 7 bases lining up with TRBD1. Per the germline V gene, CDR1 is LGHDT and CDR2 is YNNKEL (reference sequence). CDR3 length: 17 amino acids. V was clipped by 2 bases and J by 0 bases; unmatched bases: 9.